The sequence of this T cell receptor beta chain was determined in a study of CD8 T cells in ankylosing spondylitis. Study-wide findings and caveats: Clones that were linked to disease were CD8+ and were relatively rare in peripheral blood.

Each CDR3 protein gets one entry after TCRdb re-called the 5' RACE reads with MiXCR. The sample holds about 160,000 distinct CDR3 sequences, roughly 18% seen once. V lost 4 bases and J lost 0; bases outside the gene matches: 6. The CDR3 extends over 18 amino acids. CDR1 is SGHDN and CDR2 is FVKESK in the germline V gene. About this clonotype: The antigen is undetermined.

This chain joins TRBV14 and TRBJ2-1; 13 positions agree with TRBD2. The receptor's source is a male donor with ankylosing spondylitis or in good health (not recorded which). The sequencing sample was made of blood, either unsorted or a sorted T cell fraction (not recorded which). In DNA, the CDR3 is TGTGCCAGCAGCCCGGGACTAGCGGGAATCCGCTCCTACAATGAGCAGTTCTTC. Translating gives CASSPGLAGIRSYNEQFF.